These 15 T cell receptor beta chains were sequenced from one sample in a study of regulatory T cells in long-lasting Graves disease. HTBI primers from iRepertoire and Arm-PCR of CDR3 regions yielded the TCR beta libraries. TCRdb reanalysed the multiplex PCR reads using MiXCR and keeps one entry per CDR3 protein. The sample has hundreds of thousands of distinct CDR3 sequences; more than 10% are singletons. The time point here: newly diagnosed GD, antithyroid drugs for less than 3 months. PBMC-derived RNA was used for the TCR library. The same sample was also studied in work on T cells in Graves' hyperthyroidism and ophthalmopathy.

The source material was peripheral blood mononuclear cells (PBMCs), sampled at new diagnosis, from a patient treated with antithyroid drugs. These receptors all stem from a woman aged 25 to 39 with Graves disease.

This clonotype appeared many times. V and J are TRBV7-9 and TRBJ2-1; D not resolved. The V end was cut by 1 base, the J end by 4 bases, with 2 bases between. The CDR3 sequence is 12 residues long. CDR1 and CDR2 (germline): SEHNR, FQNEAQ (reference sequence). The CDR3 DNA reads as TGTGCCAGCAGCTTAGTATACAATGAGCAGTTCTTC. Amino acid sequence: CASSLVYNEQFF.

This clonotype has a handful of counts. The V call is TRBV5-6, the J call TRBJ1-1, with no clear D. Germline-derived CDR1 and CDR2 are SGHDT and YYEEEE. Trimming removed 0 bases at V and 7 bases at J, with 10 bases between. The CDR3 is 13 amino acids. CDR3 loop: CASSLAIRGEAFF. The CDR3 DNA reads TGTGCCAGCAGCTTGGCGATCAGAGGTGAAGCTTTCTTT.

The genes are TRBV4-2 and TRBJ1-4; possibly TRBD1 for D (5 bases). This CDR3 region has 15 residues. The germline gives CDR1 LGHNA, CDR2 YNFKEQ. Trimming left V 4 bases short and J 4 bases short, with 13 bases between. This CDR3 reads CASSPSRGLNEKLFF. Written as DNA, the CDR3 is TGTGCCAGCAGCCCCTCAAGGGGCCTTAATGAAAAACTGTTTTTT.

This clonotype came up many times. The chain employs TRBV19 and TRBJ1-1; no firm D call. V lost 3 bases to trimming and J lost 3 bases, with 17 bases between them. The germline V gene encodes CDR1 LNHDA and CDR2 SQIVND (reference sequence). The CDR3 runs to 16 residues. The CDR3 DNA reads TGTGCCAGTAGTATCGGGAATCGAGTAAGGGACACTGAAGCTTTCTTT. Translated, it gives CASSIGNRVRDTEAFF.

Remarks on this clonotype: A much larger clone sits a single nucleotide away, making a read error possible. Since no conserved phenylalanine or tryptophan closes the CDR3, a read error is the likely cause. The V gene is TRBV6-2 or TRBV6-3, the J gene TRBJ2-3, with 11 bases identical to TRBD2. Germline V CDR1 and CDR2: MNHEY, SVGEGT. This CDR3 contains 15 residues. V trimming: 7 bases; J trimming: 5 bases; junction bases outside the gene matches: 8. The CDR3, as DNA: TGTGCCAGCAAGCTGACTAGCGGGATTATAGATACGCAGTATCTT. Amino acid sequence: CASKLTSGIIDTQYL.

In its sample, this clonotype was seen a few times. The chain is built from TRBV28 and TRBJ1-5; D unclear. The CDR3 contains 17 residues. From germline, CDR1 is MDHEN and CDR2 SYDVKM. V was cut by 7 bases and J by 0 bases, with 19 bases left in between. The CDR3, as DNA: TGTGCCAGCACCAAAGGATGGGCCCGGGGTAGCAATCAGCCCCAGCATTTT. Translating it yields CASTKGWARGSNQPQHF.

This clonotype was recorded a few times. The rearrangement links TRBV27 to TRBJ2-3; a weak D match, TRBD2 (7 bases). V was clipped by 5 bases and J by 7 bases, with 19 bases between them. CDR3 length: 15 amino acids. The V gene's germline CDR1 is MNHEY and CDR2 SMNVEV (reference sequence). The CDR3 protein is CASSITRGAGNTQYF. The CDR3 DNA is TGTGCCAGCAGTATTACCCGGGGGGCAGGAAATACGCAGTATTTT.

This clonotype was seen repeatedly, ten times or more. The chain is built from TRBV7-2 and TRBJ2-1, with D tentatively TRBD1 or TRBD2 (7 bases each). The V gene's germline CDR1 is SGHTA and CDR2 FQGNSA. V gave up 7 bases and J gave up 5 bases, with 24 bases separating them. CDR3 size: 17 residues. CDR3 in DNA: TGTGCCAGCAAGCTCAGGGGGGGGCTAGCCCCTAACAATGAGCAGTTCTTC. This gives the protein CASKLRGGLAPNNEQFF.

In DNA form, the CDR3 reads TGTGCCAGCAGTTACAGCCTAGCGACAACCTACGAGCAGTACTTC. It yields the protein CASSYSLATTYEQYF. The rearrangement links TRBV6-5 to TRBJ2-7; the D gene is possibly TRBD2 (6 bases). The V end lost 2 bases, the J end lost 2 bases, and 13 bases lay between the germline ends. The CDR3 spans 15 residues. Germline V CDR1 and CDR2: MNHEY, SVGAGI.

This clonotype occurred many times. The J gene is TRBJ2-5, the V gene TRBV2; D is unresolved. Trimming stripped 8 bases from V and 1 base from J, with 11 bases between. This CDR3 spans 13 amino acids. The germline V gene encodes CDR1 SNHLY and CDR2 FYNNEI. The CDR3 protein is CASCQETQETQYF. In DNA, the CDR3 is TGTGCCAGCTGCCAGGAGACCCAAGAGACCCAGTACTTC.

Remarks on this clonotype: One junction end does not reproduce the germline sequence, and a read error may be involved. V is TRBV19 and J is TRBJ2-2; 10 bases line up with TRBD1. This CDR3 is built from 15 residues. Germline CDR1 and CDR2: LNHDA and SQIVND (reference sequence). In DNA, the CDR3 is TGTGCCAGTAGACCCGGGACAGGGGTCACCGTGGAGCTGTTTTTT. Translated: CASRPGTGVTVELFF.

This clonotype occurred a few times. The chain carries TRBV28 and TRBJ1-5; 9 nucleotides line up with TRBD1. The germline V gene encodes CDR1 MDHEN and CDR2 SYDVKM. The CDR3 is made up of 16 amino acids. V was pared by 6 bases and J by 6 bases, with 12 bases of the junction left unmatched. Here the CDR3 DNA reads TGTGCCAGCAGCCGGGGGGGGACAGGGACGAGTCAGCCCCAGCATTTT. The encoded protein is CASSRGGTGTSQPQHF.

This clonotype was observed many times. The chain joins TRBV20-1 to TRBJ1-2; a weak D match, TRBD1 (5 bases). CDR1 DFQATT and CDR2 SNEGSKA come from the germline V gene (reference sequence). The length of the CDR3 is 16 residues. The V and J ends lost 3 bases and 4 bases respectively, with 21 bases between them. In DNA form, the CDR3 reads TGCAGTGCTAGCTTCCCCGGTGGGGCGCGTATCTATGGCTACACCTTC. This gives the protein CSASFPGGARIYGYTF.

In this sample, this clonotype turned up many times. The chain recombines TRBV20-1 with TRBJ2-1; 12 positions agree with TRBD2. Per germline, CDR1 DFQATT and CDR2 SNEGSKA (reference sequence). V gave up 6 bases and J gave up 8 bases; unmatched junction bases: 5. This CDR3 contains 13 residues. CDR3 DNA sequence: TGCAGTGCCGTCAGACTAGCGGGAGATGAGCAGTTCTTC. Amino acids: CSAVRLAGDEQFF.

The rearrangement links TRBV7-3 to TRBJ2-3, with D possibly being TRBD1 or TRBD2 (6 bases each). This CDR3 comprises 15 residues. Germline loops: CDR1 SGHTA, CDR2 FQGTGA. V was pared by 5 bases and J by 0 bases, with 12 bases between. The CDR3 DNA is TGTGCCAGCAGCCAGGAGGGACAAAGCACAGATACGCAGTATTTT. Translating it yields CASSQEGQSTDTQYF. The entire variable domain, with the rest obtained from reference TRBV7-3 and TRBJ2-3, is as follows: GAGVSQTPSNKVTEKGKYVELRCDPISGHTALYWYRQSLGQGPEFLIYFQGTGAADDSGLPNDRFFAVRPEGSVSTLKIQRTERGDSAVYLCASSQEGQSTDTQYFGPGTRLTVL.